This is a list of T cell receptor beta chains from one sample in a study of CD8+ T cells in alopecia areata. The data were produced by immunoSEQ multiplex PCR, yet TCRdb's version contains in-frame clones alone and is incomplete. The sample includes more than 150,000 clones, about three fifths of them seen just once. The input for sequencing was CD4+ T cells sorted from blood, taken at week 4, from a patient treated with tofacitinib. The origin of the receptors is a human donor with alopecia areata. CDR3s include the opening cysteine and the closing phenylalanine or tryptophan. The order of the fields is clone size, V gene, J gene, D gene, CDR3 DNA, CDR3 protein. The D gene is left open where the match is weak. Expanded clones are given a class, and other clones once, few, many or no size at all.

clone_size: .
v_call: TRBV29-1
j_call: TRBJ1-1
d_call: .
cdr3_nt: TGCAGCGTTGACCGGGGGCTGAACACTGAAGCTTTCTTT
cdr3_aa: CSVDRGLNTEAFF

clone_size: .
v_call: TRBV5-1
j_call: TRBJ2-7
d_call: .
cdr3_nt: TGCGCCAGCAGCTTAGGGGCAGGGAACTCCTACGAGCAGTACTTC
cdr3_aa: CASSLGAGNSYEQYF

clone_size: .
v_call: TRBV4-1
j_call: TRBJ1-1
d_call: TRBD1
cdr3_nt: TGCGCCAGCAGCCAAGCAGGGGGGCGAGGCACTGAAGCTTTCTTT
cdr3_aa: CASSQAGGRGTEAFF

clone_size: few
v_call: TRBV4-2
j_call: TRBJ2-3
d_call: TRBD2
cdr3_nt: TGTGCCAGCAGCCAAGATTTACTAGCGGCCCAACGAGGAGATACGCAGTATTTT
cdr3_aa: CASSQDLLAAQRGDTQYF

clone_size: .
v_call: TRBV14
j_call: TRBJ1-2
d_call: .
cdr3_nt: TGTGCCAGCAGCCAAGGAAGGTGGGGCAACTATGGCTACACCTTC
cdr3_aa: CASSQGRWGNYGYTF

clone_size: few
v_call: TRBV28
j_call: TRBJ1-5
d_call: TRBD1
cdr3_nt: TGTGCCAGCAGTTTTGGGGATTTGACAGGGGGACAGCCCCAGCATTTT
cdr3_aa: CASSFGDLTGGQPQHF

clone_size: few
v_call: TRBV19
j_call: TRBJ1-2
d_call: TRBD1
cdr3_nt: TGTGCCAGTAGCCCCAGGGGGACCTCCTATGGCTACACCTTC
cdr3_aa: CASSPRGTSYGYTF

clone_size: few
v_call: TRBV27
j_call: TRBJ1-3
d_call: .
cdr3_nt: TGTGCCAGCAGCACACGGAGCTCTGGAAACACCATATATTTT
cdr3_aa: CASSTRSSGNTIYF

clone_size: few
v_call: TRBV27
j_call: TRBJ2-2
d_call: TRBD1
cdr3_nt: TGTGCCAGCAGTCCGGGACAGGGGTTTCATAACACCGGGGAGCTGTTTTTT
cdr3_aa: CASSPGQGFHNTGELFF

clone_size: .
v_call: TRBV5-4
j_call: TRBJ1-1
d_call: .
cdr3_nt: TGTGCCAGCAGCGCTGACGCGTACTGGGGCACTGAAGCTTTCTTT
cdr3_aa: CASSADAYWGTEAFF

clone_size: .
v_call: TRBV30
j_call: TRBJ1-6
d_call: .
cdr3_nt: TGTGCCTGGAGTGTAAGTACCCTAGGACTGCCAAATTCACCCCTCCACTTT
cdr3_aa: CAWSVSTLGLPNSPLHF

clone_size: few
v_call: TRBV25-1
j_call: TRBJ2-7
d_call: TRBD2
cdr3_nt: TGTGCCAGCAGTGCGGGAGGATCAGGCTCCTACGAGCAGTACTTC
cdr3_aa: CASSAGGSGSYEQYF

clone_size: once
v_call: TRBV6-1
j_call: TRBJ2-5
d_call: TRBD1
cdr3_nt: TGTGCCAGTACACAGGGGAGAGAGACCCAGTACTTC
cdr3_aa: CASTQGRETQYF

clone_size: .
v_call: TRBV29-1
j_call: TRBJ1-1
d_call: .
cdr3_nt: TGCAGCGCAAATGGGGGGAAGGGCACTGAAGCTTTCTTT
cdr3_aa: CSANGGKGTEAFF

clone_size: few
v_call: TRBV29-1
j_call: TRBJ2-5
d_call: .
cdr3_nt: TGCAGCGTTGTAGTGTTCCAAGAGACCCAGTACTTC
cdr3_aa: CSVVVFQETQYF

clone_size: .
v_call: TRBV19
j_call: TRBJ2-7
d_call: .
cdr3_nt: TGTGCCAGTACCGCGAGAGGGACCTCCTACGAGCAGTACTTC
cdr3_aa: CASTARGTSYEQYF

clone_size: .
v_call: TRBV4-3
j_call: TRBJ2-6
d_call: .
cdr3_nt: TGCGCCAGCAGCCAAGAGGCTCCCCGGCGCTCTGGGGCCAACGTCCTGACTTTC
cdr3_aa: CASSQEAPRRSGANVLTF

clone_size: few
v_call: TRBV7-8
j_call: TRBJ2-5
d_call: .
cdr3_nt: TGTGCCAGCAGCTCCGGACCGGGGGATGGGGAGACCCAGTACTTC
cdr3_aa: CASSSGPGDGETQYF

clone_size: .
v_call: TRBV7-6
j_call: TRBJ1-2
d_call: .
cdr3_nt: TGTGCCAGCAGCGTGGGACGTTCTAACTATGGCTACACCTTC
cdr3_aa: CASSVGRSNYGYTF

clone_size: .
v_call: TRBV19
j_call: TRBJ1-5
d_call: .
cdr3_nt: TGTGCCAGTAGTGTGGCAGGGAAGAGGGCTCAGCCCCAGCATTTT
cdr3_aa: CASSVAGKRAQPQHF

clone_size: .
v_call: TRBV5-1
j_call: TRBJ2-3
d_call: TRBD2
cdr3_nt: TGCGCCAGCAGCTTGGCCACTAGCGGGGGGGCGTCAGATACGCAGTATTTT
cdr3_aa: CASSLATSGGASDTQYF

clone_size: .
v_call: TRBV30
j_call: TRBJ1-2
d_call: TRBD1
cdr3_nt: TGTGCCCGCCCCGGGGGACAGGGAGAGAATGGCTACACCTTC
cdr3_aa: CARPGGQGENGYTF

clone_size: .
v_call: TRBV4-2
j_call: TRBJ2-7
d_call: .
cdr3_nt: TGTGCCAGCAGCCAAGGGGATCACAGGGACTACGAGCAGTACTTC
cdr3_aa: CASSQGDHRDYEQYF

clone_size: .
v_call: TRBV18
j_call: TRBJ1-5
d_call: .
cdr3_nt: TGTGCCAGCTCACAGGGTGGGGATCAGCCCCAGCATTTT
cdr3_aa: CASSQGGDQPQHF

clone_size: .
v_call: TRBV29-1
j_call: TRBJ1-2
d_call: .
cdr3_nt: TGCAGCGTTGGAGGAGTCTATGGCTACACCTTC
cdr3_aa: CSVGGVYGYTF

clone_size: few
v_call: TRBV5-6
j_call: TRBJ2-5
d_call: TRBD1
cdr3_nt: TGTGCCAGCAGCTTGGACCCCAGGACAGGGGGAGAGACCCAGTACTTC
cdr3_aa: CASSLDPRTGGETQYF

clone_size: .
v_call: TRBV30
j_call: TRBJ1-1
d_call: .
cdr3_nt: TGTGCCTGGAGTCCCCTACAACGGGTTGAGACTGAAGCTTTCTTT
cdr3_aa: CAWSPLQRVETEAFF

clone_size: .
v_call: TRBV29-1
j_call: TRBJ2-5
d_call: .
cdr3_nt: TGCAGCGTTGCCCGACAGTCCCAAGAGACCCAGTACTTC
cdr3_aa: CSVARQSQETQYF

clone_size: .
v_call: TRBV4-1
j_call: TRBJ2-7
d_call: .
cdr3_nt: TGCGCCAGCAGCTACTCACAGGGTAACACCTACGAGCAGTACTTC
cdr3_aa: CASSYSQGNTYEQYF

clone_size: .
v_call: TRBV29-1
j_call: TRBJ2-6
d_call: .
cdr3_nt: TGCAGCGTTCAGAGGACTGGGGCCAACGTCCTGACTTTC
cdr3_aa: CSVQRTGANVLTF

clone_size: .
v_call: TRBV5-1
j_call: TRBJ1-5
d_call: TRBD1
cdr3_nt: TGCGCCAGCAGCTTCGGGACAGGGGAGAGCAATCAGCCCCAGCATTTT
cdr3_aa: CASSFGTGESNQPQHF

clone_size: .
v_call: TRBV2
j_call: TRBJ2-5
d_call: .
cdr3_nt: TGTGCCAGCAGCCCCCTGCAAGAGACCCAGTACTTC
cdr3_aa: CASSPLQETQYF

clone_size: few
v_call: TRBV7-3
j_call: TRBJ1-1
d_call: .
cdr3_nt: TGTGCCAGCAGCCTACAGGGTAACACTGAAGCTTTCTTT
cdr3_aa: CASSLQGNTEAFF

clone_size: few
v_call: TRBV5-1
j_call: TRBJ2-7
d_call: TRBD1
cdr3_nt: TGCGCCAGCAGGTCCCGGGACAGGGGGCCCTACGAGCAGTACTTC
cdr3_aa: CASRSRDRGPYEQYF

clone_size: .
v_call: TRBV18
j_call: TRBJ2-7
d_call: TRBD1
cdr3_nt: TGTGCCAGCTCACCCGGACAGGGAATCCTCGAGCAGTACTTC
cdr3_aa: CASSPGQGILEQYF

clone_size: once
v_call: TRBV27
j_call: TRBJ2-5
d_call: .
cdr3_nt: TGTGCCAGCAGTTTCGGGTTTGGAGGGGAGACCCAGTACTTC
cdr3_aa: CASSFGFGGETQYF

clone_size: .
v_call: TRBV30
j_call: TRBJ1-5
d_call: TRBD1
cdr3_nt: TGTGCCTGGAGAGGGGGCCCCAATCAGCCCCAGCATTTT
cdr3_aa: CAWRGGPNQPQHF

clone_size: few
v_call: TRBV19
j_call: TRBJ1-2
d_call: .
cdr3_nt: TGTGCCAGTAGTCCGGGATCGGGCTACACCTTC
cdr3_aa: CASSPGSGYTF

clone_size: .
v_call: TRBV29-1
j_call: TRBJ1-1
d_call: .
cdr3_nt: TGCAGCGCTGGACAGATTAACACTGAAGCTTTCTTT
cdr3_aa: CSAGQINTEAFF

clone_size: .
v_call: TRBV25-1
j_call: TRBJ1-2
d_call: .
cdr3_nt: TGTGCCAGCAGTGAGGGTCGTAACTATGGCTACACCTTC
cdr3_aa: CASSEGRNYGYTF

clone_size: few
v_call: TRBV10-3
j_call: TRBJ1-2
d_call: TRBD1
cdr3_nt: TGTGCCATCAATGGACAGGGGCGCAACTATGGCTACACCTTC
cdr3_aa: CAINGQGRNYGYTF

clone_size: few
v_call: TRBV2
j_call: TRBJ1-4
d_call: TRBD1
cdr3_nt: TGTGCCAGCCTCCGACAGGGAACAACTAATGAAAAACTGTTTTTT
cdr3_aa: CASLRQGTTNEKLFF

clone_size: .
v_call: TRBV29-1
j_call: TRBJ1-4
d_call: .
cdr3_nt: TGCAGCGTGGGATTACAGCGCAATGAAAAACTGTTTTTT
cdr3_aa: CSVGLQRNEKLFF

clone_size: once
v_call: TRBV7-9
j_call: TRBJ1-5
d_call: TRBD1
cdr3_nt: TGTGCCAGCAGCGAGACAGGGTTTAACAATCAGCCCCAGCATTTT
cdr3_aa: CASSETGFNNQPQHF

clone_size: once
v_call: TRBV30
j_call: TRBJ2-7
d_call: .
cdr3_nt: TGTGCCTGGAGTGTAGGCCGCTACGAGCAGTACTTC
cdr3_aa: CAWSVGRYEQYF

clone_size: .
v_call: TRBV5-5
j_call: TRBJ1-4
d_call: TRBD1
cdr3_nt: TGTGCCAGCAGCTTGGAGGGGGCGTCCAATGAAAAACTGTTTTTT
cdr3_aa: CASSLEGASNEKLFF

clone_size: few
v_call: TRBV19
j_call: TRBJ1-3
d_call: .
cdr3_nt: TGTGCCAGTAGGACCCGCTCTGGAAACACCATATATTTT
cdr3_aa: CASRTRSGNTIYF

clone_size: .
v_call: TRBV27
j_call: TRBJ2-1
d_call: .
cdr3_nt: TGTGCCAGCACACGAAACGGTCCCTACAATGAGCAGTTCTTC
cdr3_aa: CASTRNGPYNEQFF

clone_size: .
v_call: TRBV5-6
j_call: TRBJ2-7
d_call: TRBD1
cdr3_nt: TGTGCCAGCAGCGGTGCCGGGACAGGTAGGTCCTACGAGCAGTACTTC
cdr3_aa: CASSGAGTGRSYEQYF

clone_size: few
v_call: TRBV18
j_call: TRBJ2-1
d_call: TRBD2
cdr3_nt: TGTGCCAGCTCACCCCCAATAGCGGGGGGGCCAGGTGAGCAGTTCTTC
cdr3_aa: CASSPPIAGGPGEQFF

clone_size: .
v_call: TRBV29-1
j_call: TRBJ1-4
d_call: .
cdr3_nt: TGCAGCGTTGGCGCAACTAATGAAAAACTGTTTTTT
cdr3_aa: CSVGATNEKLFF

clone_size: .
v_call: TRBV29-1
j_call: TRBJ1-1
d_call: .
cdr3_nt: TGCAGCGTCGAACAGGGAAGGAACACTGAAGCTTTCTTT
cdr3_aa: CSVEQGRNTEAFF

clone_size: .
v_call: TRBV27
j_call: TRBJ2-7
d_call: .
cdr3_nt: TGTGCCAGCAGTTCCTCGGGACGGGAGCAGTACTTC
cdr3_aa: CASSSSGREQYF

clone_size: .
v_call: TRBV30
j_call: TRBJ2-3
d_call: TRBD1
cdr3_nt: TGTGCCTGGAGCAATCGGGACAGGGGTAGCACAGATACGCAGTATTTT
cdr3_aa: CAWSNRDRGSTDTQYF

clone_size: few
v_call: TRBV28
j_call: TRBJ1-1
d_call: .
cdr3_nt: TGTGCCAGCAGTTTATGGGGTTATGGGAACACTGAAGCTTTCTTT
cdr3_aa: CASSLWGYGNTEAFF

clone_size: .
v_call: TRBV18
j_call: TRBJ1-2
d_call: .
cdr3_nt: TGTGCCAGCTCGCCGGATGGGACACCAGTCGGCTACACCTTC
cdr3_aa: CASSPDGTPVGYTF

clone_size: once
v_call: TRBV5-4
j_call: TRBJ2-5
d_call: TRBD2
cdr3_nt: TGTGCCAGCAGCTGGCTAGCGGGGGAACCCCAAGAGACCCAGTACTTC
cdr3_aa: CASSWLAGEPQETQYF

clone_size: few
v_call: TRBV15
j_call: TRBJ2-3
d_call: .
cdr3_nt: TGTGCCACCAGCAGAGTCCGACAAGCCAGCACAGATACGCAGTATTTT
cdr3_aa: CATSRVRQASTDTQYF

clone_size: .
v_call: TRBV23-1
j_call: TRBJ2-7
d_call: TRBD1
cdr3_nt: TGCGCCAGCAGGGGGACAGACTACGCCTACTCCTACGAGCAGTACTTC
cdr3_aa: CASRGTDYAYSYEQYF

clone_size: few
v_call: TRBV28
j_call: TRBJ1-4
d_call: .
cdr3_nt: TGTGCCAGCAGGGCACCCAATGAAAAACTGTTTTTT
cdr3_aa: CASRAPNEKLFF